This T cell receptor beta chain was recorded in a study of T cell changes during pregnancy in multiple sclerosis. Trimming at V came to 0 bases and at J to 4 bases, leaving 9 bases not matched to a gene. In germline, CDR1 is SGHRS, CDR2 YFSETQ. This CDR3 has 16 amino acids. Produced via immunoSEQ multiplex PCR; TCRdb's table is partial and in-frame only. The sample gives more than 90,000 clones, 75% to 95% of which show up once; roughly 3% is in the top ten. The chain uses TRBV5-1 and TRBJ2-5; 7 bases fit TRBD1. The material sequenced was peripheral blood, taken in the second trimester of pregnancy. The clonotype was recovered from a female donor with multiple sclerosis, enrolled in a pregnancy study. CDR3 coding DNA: TGCGCCAGCAGCTTGGGTACAGGGGCGGCCGGAGAGACCCAGTACTTC. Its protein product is CASSLGTGAAGETQYF.